Following are 26 T cell receptor beta chains from one sample sequenced in a study of OX40 agonist ivuxolimab in advanced cancers. Produced via immunoSEQ multiplex PCR; TCRdb's table is partial and in-frame only. The sample carries about 50,000 clones, roughly 90% recorded once. The source was CD4+ or CD8+ T cells sorted from blood, collected in a trial of the OX40 agonist ivuxolimab. These receptors originate from an adult with an advanced solid tumor such as melanoma, head and neck, liver or kidney cancer.

This sequence joins TRBV19 and TRBJ2-5; 9 bases line up with TRBD1. Per the germline V gene, CDR1 is LNHDA and CDR2 is SQIVND (reference sequence). The V gene end was trimmed by 3 bases and the J gene end by 2 bases; junction bases not matched to a gene: 7. The CDR3 totals 16 residues. This CDR3 is CASSIGTGLLQETQYF. The CDR3 DNA follows: TGTGCCAGTAGTATTGGGACAGGGTTATTGCAAGAGACCCAGTACTTC.

This clone has only a few counts. The gene calls are TRBV9 and TRBJ2-3; D gene unclear. Looked up from germline, CDR1 is SGDLS and CDR2 is YYNGEE. The V and J ends lost 0 bases and 0 bases respectively, with 5 bases between them. This CDR3 is 14 amino acids long. The CDR3 sequence: CASSVEGSTDTQYF. The CDR3 bases are TGTGCCAGCAGCGTAGAGGGAAGCACAGATACGCAGTATTTT.

This chain connects TRBV6-6 to TRBJ1-5, with D maybe TRBD1 (5 bases). CDR1 is MNHNY and CDR2 is SVGAGI in the germline V gene (reference sequence). This CDR3 is built from 14 residues. Deletions cut 2 bases from V and 5 bases from J, with 10 bases between. The CDR3 DNA reads TGTGCCAGCAGTTACGCGAGAGGGGATCAGCCCCAGCATTTT. It is translated as CASSYARGDQPQHF.

The V gene is TRBV7-7, the J gene TRBJ2-1; D gene ambiguous. Germline CDR1 and CDR2: SSHAT and FNYEAQ (reference sequence). The CDR3 covers 16 residues. The V end was cut by 5 bases, the J end by 2 bases, with 16 bases between. In nucleotides, the CDR3 is TGTGCCAGCAGCCACCGGACCTCCCCGCCCTACAATGAGCAGTTCTTC. This codes for CASSHRTSPPYNEQFF.

V gene TRBV7-3 combines with J gene TRBJ2-6; D not resolved. The V gene lost 4 bases and the J gene lost 1 base, with 14 bases spanning the gap. CDR1 is SGHTA, CDR2 FQGTGA, per germline. The CDR3 has 17 amino acids. The CDR3 loop is CASSSELLGSGANVLTF. The CDR3 region has the DNA TGTGCCAGCAGCTCCGAATTGTTGGGATCTGGGGCCAACGTCCTGACTTTC.

This chain connects TRBV7-6 to TRBJ2-5; D may be TRBD1 or TRBD2 (7 bases each). Trimming shortened V by 5 bases and J by 0 bases, and 19 bases separated the two germline ends. CDR3 length equals 17 residues. Germline V CDR1 and CDR2: SGHVS, FNYEAQ. CDR3 sequence reads: CASSTWGGTDYQETQYF. CDR3 coding DNA: TGTGCCAGCAGCACTTGGGGGGGGACAGACTACCAAGAGACCCAGTACTTC.

The chain carries TRBV5-6 and TRBJ2-3, with D possibly being TRBD2 (6 bases). V lost 3 bases, J lost 0 bases, and 14 bases lay in between. The CDR3 has 16 residues. Germline CDR1 and CDR2: SGHDT and YYEEEE. CDR3 sequence reads: CASSWGLITSTDTQYF. The CDR3 DNA is TGTGCCAGCAGCTGGGGACTTATAACAAGCACAGATACGCAGTATTTT.

J is TRBJ2-3 and V is TRBV7-8, with D unresolved. The germline V and J ends were trimmed by 1 base and 0 bases, with 8 bases remaining between them. The CDR3 is 15 amino acids. Germline CDR1 SGHVS, CDR2 FQNEAQ. The CDR3 spells CASSLGWGSTDTQYF. The CDR3 DNA is TGTGCCAGCAGCTTAGGATGGGGAAGCACAGATACGCAGTATTTT.

This clone was counted a few times. J is TRBJ2-7 and V is TRBV6-1; the D gene is possibly TRBD1 (6 bases). Germline assignment: CDR1 MNHNS and CDR2 SASEGT. The CDR3 runs to 11 residues. V lost 6 bases and J lost 6, with 9 bases in between. CDR3 protein: CASRRGIEQYF. The CDR3 nucleotides are TGTGCCAGCAGGAGGGGGATCGAGCAGTACTTC.

A few counts support this clone. This chain joins TRBV5-8 and TRBJ1-5; D is undetermined. V lost 0 bases and J lost 0, with 7 bases in between. The CDR3 runs to 15 residues. CDR1 SGHTS and CDR2 YDEGEE come from the germline V gene. CDR3 protein: CASSLGLISNQPQHF. The CDR3 DNA reads as TGTGCCAGCAGCTTGGGACTCATTAGCAATCAGCCCCAGCATTTT.

This chain uses TRBV5-1 with TRBJ1-1; TRBD1 might be the D (6 bases). CDR3 size: 11 residues. Germline values: CDR1 SGHRS, CDR2 YFSETQ. V was clipped by 0 bases and J by 11 bases, with 8 bases between them. The CDR3 spells CASSLGQEAFF. As DNA, the CDR3 is TGCGCCAGCAGCTTGGGACAGGAGGCTTTCTTT.

The chain has TRBV27 and TRBJ2-5, with TRBD2 matching over 12 bases. The trim removed 5 bases at V and 4 bases at J, leaving 11 bases unmatched. The CDR3 contains 17 residues. Germline values: CDR1 MNHEY, CDR2 SMNVEV (reference sequence). CDR3 nucleotides: TGTGCCAGCAGTCCAGGACTAGCGGGACAATGGGGAGAGACCCAGTACTTC. It specifies CASSPGLAGQWGETQYF.

V is TRBV10-3 and J is TRBJ2-1, with D possibly matching TRBD1 (5 bases). CDR1 and CDR2 from the germline V gene are ENHRY and SYGVKD. This CDR3 is 16 amino acids long. V lost 2 bases and J 1 base, leaving 12 bases between the germline ends. The CDR3 loop reads CAISEPEAGSYNEQFF. The CDR3 DNA reads TGTGCCATCAGTGAGCCCGAAGCAGGGTCCTACAATGAGCAGTTCTTC.

The chain is built from TRBV9 and TRBJ2-2, with 7 bases aligning to TRBD1. The V segment lost 3 bases and the J segment 6 bases; nucleotides outside the gene matches: 14. The germline V gene has CDR1 SGDLS and CDR2 YYNGEE. This CDR3 has 17 residues. The DNA for the CDR3 is TGTGCCAGCAGCGAACGAAGGGGGCGGTCACCCCCCGGGGAGCTGTTTTTT. Translation gives CASSERRGRSPPGELFF.

The CDR3 DNA sequence: TGTGCCAGCAGCTTCCCGACTAGCGGTGGTTTCGAGCAGTACTTC. This codes for CASSFPTSGGFEQYF. The J gene is TRBJ2-7, the V gene TRBV5-6, with 9 bases that match TRBD2. This CDR3 contains 15 residues. Germline assignment: CDR1 SGHDT and CDR2 YYEEEE. The ends lost 2 bases at V and 6 bases at J; junction bases unmatched: 9.

V gene TRBV27 combines with J gene TRBJ2-7; D not resolved. The germline CDR1 and CDR2 sequences are MNHEY and SMNVEV (reference sequence). The CDR3 runs 13 residues. V lost 3 bases and J 1 base, leaving 7 bases between the germline ends. The chain's CDR3 is CASSLGKSYEQYF. In DNA form, the CDR3 reads TGTGCCAGCAGTTTGGGAAAGTCCTACGAGCAGTACTTC.

The V gene is TRBV29-1, the J gene TRBJ2-3; D is possibly TRBD2 (5 bases). CDR3 length: 14 residues. CDR1 and CDR2 from the germline V gene are SQVTM and ANQGSEA. Trimming removed 0 bases at V and 1 base at J, with 8 bases between. CDR3 residues: CSVEDRGGTDTQYF. The CDR3 DNA is TGCAGCGTTGAAGATCGGGGTGGCACAGATACGCAGTATTTT.

V is TRBV15 and J is TRBJ2-1; TRBD2 matches 10 bases. Germline values: CDR1 LNHNV, CDR2 YYDKDF (reference sequence). J lost 4 bases, V lost 7 bases, and 4 bases had no gene match. CDR3 length: 14 residues. The CDR3 sequence is CATKLAGEYNEQFF. In nucleotides, the CDR3 is TGTGCCACCAAGCTAGCGGGGGAATACAATGAGCAGTTCTTC.

The chain uses TRBV9 and TRBJ2-1; TRBD2 matches at 11 bases. CDR3 length equals 17 residues. From germline, CDR1 is SGDLS and CDR2 YYNGEE. With V trimmed by 3 bases and J by 0 bases, 5 bases remained unmatched. The CDR3 nucleotides read TGTGCCAGCAGCGAGGGACTAGCGGTTCTCTCCTACAATGAGCAGTTCTTC. Its protein is CASSEGLAVLSYNEQFF.

V usage is TRBV18 and J usage is TRBJ1-5; weak D call: TRBD1 (6 bases). The V gene lost 5 bases and the J gene lost 6 bases, with 14 bases spanning the gap. CDR1 KGHSH and CDR2 LQKENI come from the germline V gene. CDR3 length: 14 residues. CDR3 amino acids: CASSNGGRGQPQHF. CDR3 nucleotide sequence: TGTGCCAGCTCAAATGGGGGCCGCGGTCAGCCCCAGCATTTT.

The V call is TRBV27, the J call TRBJ2-3, with 9 bases identical to TRBD1. The CDR3 loop spans 12 amino acids. V gave up 8 bases and J gave up 14 bases; unmatched junction bases: 11. Germline V lookup: CDR1 MNHEY, CDR2 SMNVEV (reference sequence). The CDR3 loop reads CASHPGTGRTYF. The CDR3 nucleotides read TGTGCCAGCCACCCCGGGACAGGGCGCACGTATTTT.

The V call is TRBV27, the J call TRBJ1-6, with unresolved D. V shed 2 bases and J shed 7 bases, with 3 bases lying between them. The length of the CDR3 is 12 residues. The germline CDR1 and CDR2 sequences are MNHEY and SMNVEV (reference sequence). In DNA form, the CDR3 reads TGTGCCAGCAGTTTAAGCAATTCACCCCTCCACTTT. Amino acid sequence: CASSLSNSPLHF.

The chain couples TRBV29-1 to TRBJ1-2, with D unclear. Germline values: CDR1 SQVTM, CDR2 ANQGSEA. The CDR3 totals 11 residues. V was shortened by 4 bases and J by 3 bases, with 6 bases between the two germline ends. In DNA, the CDR3 is TGCAGCGTTGGCAGCGACTATGGCTACACCTTC. Translating gives CSVGSDYGYTF.

The V gene is TRBV11-2, the J gene TRBJ2-1, with D unclear. CDR3 length equals 12 residues. V was pared by 5 bases and J by 9 bases, with 11 bases between. The germline CDR1 and CDR2 sequences are SGHAT and FQNNGV. DNA of the CDR3: TGTGCCAGCAGCCCGCCCACGGGTGAGCAGTTCTTC. Its protein product is CASSPPTGEQFF.

The V call is TRBV28, the J call TRBJ2-2; D is possibly TRBD1 (6 bases). This CDR3 region has 18 residues. V lost 6 bases and J lost 6, with 26 bases in between. Germline V CDR1 and CDR2: MDHEN, SYDVKM. CDR3 DNA sequence: TGTGCCAGCAGCACCTCCGGACAGTTGCTCTCGGTAGCCGGGGAGCTGTTTTTT. This gives the protein CASSTSGQLLSVAGELFF.

The CDR3 DNA reads TGTGCCAGCAGCTACAACCTCGGGACAGGGGGTTCACCCCTCCACTTT. It specifies CASSYNLGTGGSPLHF. This chain uses TRBV5-6 with TRBJ1-6; 11 nucleotides agree with TRBD1. Trimming took 3 bases from V and 9 from J; bases not matched to a gene: 8. Looked up from germline, CDR1 is SGHDT and CDR2 is YYEEEE. The CDR3 length is 16 residues.